This T cell receptor (beta chain) was found in a study of shared clonotypes between healthy human individuals. Generated by immunoSEQ multiplex PCR, the TCRdb table keeps only in-frame clones and is missing some. The table has a few million clones, about 92% seen once; the top ten hold about 0.13%. This TCR was sampled from a man in his late teens or twenties in good health. Sequences were obtained from naive CD4+ T cells sorted from blood. Subset reported: CD45RA+ positively selected.

The CDR3 sequence is CASNRGGWQPQHF. CDR3 DNA: TGTGCCAGTAATCGGGGCGGGTGGCAGCCCCAGCATTTT. The chain carries TRBV2 and TRBJ1-5, with a tentative D call TRBD1 (5 bases). CDR1 is SNHLY and CDR2 is FYNNEI in the germline V gene. V lost 9 bases and J lost 7, with 16 bases in between. The CDR3 length is 13 residues.